The count of the clone carrying this T cell receptor beta chain is one. The sample comes from a study of glioma-infiltrating T cells after dendritic cell vaccination. Stated time point: after dendritic cell vaccination, including at tumor progression/relapse. Dendritic cells derived from monocytes and pulsed with autologous tumor lysate formed the vaccine. Autologous tumor lysate-pulsed dendritic cell vaccination was given between about 2003 and 2013. Dendritic cell vaccine was injected intradermally three times, biweekly. The immunoSEQ assay amplified TCRB CDR3 from up to roughly 2 ug DNA. Assay used: immunoSEQ multiplex PCR; TCRdb lists only in-frame clones, some missing. Counted here are 2,500 to 3,000 clones, 70% to 90% occurring once; the ten biggest clones make up more than 9%. CDR3 size: 13 residues. Trimming removed 6 bases at V and 1 base at J, with 9 bases between. Looked up from germline, CDR1 is SGHAT and CDR2 is FQNNGV.

The source was tumor tissue, collected after dendritic cell vaccination. This receptor was obtained from a human donor with glioblastoma. The V call is TRBV11-2, the J call TRBJ1-1; D perhaps matches TRBD1 (5 bases). The CDR3 loop is CASRRGGNTEAFF. The CDR3 DNA sequence: TGTGCCAGCAGACGGGGGGGGAACACTGAAGCTTTCTTT.